The rows below give T cell receptor beta chains drawn from one sample of a study of Graves' ophthalmopathy and Graves' hyperthyroidism. TCRdb called the multiplex PCR reads again in MiXCR, with one record for every CDR3 protein. Counted here are roughly 1.1 million distinct CDR3 sequences, 35% to 40% occurring once; the ten biggest clones make up around 10%. The sequenced material came from peripheral blood or thyroid tissue (not recorded which). These receptors came from an adult man with Graves' hyperthyroidism. Each CDR3 is given with its conserved first and last residue. D genes are given only for firm matches. Only some rows state a clone size, as once, few, many or a class for expanded clones.

>many|TRBJ1-5|TRBV7-2|.
CASSPIEGVQPQHF
TGTGCCAGCAGCCCAATCGAGGGGGTCCAGCCCCAGCATTTT
>.|TRBJ1-6|TRBV4-1|.
CASSQDQGRGSSPLHF
TGCGCCAGCAGCCAAGATCAAGGCAGGGGCAGTTCACCCCTCCACTTT
>many|TRBJ1-3|TRBV10-3|.
CAISEFQSYSGNTIYF
TGTGCCATCAGTGAGTTCCAGAGCTACTCTGGAAACACCATATATTTT
>.|TRBJ2-5|TRBV5-1|.
CASSGGQSLGETQYF
TGCGCCAGCAGCGGCGGACAGTCGCTTGGTGAGACCCAGTACTTC
>many|TRBJ2-5|TRBV29-1|TRBD1
CSVGAATGPLETQYF
TGCAGCGTTGGGGCTGCGACAGGGCCACTCGAGACCCAGTACTTC
>.|TRBJ1-5|TRBV29-1|.
CSAGENSNQPQHF
TGCAGCGCCGGGGAAAATAGCAATCAGCCCCAGCATTTT
>.|TRBJ1-5|TRBV2|TRBD1
CASTSGGQYQPQHF
TGTGCCAGCACCTCAGGGGGACAGTATCAGCCCCAGCATTTT
>many|TRBJ2-7|TRBV20-1|TRBD2
CSASVRTSGFEQYF
TGCAGTGCTAGCGTGAGGACTAGCGGGTTCGAGCAGTACTTC
>few|TRBJ2-5|TRBV12-5|.
CASGYGETQYF
TGTGCTAGTGGTTATGGGGAGACCCAGTACTTC
>few|TRBJ2-7|TRBV7-2|TRBD2
CASSSWTSGEYEQYF
TGTGCCAGCAGCTCATGGACTAGCGGGGAGTACGAGCAGTACTTC
>.|TRBJ1-2|TRBV7-9|.
CASSISGIGLHGYTF
TGTGCCAGCAGCATCTCAGGGATCGGTTTACATGGCTACACCTTC
>few|TRBJ1-5|TRBV7-2|TRBD1
CASSQEPDRGLMGNQPQHF
TGCGCCAGCAGCCAAGAACCAGACAGGGGGTTAATGGGCAATCAGCCCCAGCATTTT
>many|TRBJ2-2|TRBV15|.
CATKRVQSSNTGELFF
TGTGCCACCAAAAGGGTACAGAGCTCGAACACCGGGGAGCTGTTTTTT
>few|TRBJ2-7|TRBV28|.
CASSPPDSGGYEQYF
TGTGCCAGCAGTCCCCCGGATTCGGGCGGCTACGAGCAGTACTTC
>.|TRBJ1-4|TRBV25-1|TRBD1
CASSSGTGAGKLFF
TGTGCCAGCAGTTCCGGGACAGGGGCCGGAAAACTGTTTTTT
>few|TRBJ1-1|TRBV4-2|.
CASSQDLKAGTEAFF
TGTGCCAGCAGCCAAGATCTGAAGGCGGGCACTGAAGCTTTCTTT
>.|TRBJ2-7|TRBV7-9|TRBD2
CASSLHPHLAGGIHYEQYF
TGTGCCAGCAGCCTTCACCCGCATTTGGCGGGAGGGATACACTACGAGCAGTACTTC
>.|TRBJ2-1|TRBV2|TRBD1
CASSAKGQGAYNEQFF
TGTGCCAGCAGTGCGAAGGGACAGGGGGCATACAATGAGCAGTTCTTC
>many|TRBJ2-7|TRBV7-2|TRBD2
CASSSDLLSGRRGEQYF
TGTGCCAGCAGCTCCGACCTCCTTAGCGGGAGAAGGGGCGAGCAGTACTTC
>.|TRBJ1-1|TRBV10-3|.
CAIRSSQEAFF
TGTGCCATCAGGTCGTCACAAGAAGCTTTCTTT
>many|TRBJ2-7|TRBV10-3|TRBD2
CALSSGEQVHEQYF
TGTGCCCTCTCTAGCGGGGAGCAGGTCCACGAGCAGTACTTC
>.|TRBJ1-2|TRBV29-1|.
CSVVAGGDSGNTF
TGCAGCGTTGTGGCCGGGGGCGACTCTGGAAACACCTTC